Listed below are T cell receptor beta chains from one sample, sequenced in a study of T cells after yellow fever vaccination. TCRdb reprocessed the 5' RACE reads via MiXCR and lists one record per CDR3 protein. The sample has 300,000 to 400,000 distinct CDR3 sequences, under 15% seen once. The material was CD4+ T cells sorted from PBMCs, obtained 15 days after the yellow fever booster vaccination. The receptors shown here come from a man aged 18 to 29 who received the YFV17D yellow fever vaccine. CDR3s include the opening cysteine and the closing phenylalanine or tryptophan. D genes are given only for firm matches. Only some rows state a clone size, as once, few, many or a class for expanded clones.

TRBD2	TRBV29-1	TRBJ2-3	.	TGCAGCGTGGAGGGGTTAGCGGGGGCAGATACGCAGTATTTT	CSVEGLAGADTQYF
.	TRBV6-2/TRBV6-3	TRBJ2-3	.	TGTGCCAGCAGTACCCCGGGACCGAGCACAGATACGCAGTATTTT	CASSTPGPSTDTQYF
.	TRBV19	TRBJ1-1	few	TGTGCCAGTAAAGGGGGGAGAGCCGGGAACACTGAAGCTTTCTTT	CASKGGRAGNTEAFF
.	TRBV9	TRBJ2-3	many	TGTGCCGCCTCCCCGGGGGGCGGGGATACGCAGTATTTT	CAASPGGGDTQYF
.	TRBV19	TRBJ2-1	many	TGTGCCAGTAGTATACGAGCTTGGGGGAGCTCCTACAATGAGCAGTTCTTC	CASSIRAWGSSYNEQFF
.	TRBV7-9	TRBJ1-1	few	TGTGCCAGCAGCCGAGCGGGATCTGAAGCTTTCTTT	CASSRAGSEAFF
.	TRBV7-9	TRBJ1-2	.	TGTGCCAGCAGCCGGATAACCGACGGCTACACCTTC	CASSRITDGYTF
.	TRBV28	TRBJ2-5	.	TGTGCCAGCAGAATGATGGGGTCGGGAGAGACCCAGTACTTC	CASRMMGSGETQYF
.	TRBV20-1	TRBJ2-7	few	TGCAGTGCCGGGGGCTCCTACGAGCAGTACTTC	CSAGGSYEQYF
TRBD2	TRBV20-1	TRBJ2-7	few	TGCAGTGCTAGTTTAGCGGGGGGATACGAGCAGTACTTC	CSASLAGGYEQYF
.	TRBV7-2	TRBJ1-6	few	TGTGCCAGCAGCTTAGAGGGACAAAAGGTACCCCTCCACTTT	CASSLEGQKVPLHF
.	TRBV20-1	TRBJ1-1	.	TGCAGTGCTTCCCTGCGGGGTCCGAACACTGAAGCTTTCTTT	CSASLRGPNTEAFF
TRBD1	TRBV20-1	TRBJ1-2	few	TGCAGTGCTAGAGATCCAGACAGGGTCTATGGCTACACCTTC	CSARDPDRVYGYTF
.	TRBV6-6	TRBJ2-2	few	TGTGCCAGCAGTTACTCGACGTACACCGGGGAGCTGTTTTTT	CASSYSTYTGELFF
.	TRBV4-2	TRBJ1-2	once	TGTGCCAGCAGCCAAGATCTTGACAGATGGGCGGGCTATGGCTACACCTTC	CASSQDLDRWAGYGYTF
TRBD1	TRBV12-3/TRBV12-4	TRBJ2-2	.	TGTGCCAGCAGACCCCGGGACAGGGGAGATGTGGGGGAGCTGTTTTTT	CASRPRDRGDVGELFF
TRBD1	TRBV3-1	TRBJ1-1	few	TGTGCCAGCAGCCAGGGACAGGGTGGGTGGACTGAAGCTTTCTTT	CASSQGQGGWTEAFF
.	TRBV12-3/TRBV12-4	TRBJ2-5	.	TGTGCCAGCAGGCGGGACCGTTACCAAGAGACCCAGTACTTC	CASRRDRYQETQYF
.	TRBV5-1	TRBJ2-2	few	TGCGCCAGCAGCTTACCAGGGGCCACCGGGGAGCTGTTTTTT	CASSLPGATGELFF
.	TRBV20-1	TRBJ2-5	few	TGCAGTGCCCAGGGGCAAGAGACCCAGTACTTC	CSAQGQETQYF
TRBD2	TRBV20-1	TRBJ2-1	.	TGCAGTGCTAGAAGAGCGGGGGACTACAATGAGCAGTTCTTC	CSARRAGDYNEQFF
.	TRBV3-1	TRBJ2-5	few	TGTGCCAGCAGCCAAGTTTGGAAGACCCAGTACTTC	CASSQVWKTQYF
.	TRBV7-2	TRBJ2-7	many	TGTGCCAGCAGCGCGACGCCATGGGGGCAGTACTTC	CASSATPWGQYF
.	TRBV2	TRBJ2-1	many	TGTGCCAGCAGGGCTGGGGGATCCTACAATGAGCAGTTCTTC	CASRAGGSYNEQFF
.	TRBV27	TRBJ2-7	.	TGTGCCAGCAGTTTATCAGTAGACTACGAGCAGTACTTC	CASSLSVDYEQYF
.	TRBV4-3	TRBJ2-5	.	TGCGCCAGCAGCCAAGATCAAGACGCTACCCAGTACTTC	CASSQDQDATQYF
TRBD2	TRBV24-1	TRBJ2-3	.	TGTGCCACCTTTGCCCGCCGCGGCGGGGGGGATACGCAGTATTTT	CATFARRGGGDTQYF
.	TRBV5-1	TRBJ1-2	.	TGCGCCAGCAGCTTGGTGGGGGACCGAGGATATGGCTACACCTTC	CASSLVGDRGYGYTF
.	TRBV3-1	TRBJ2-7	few	TGTGCCAGCAGCCAAGAACCGACCTTTTCCGAGCAGTACTTC	CASSQEPTFSEQYF
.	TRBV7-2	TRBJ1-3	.	TGTGCCAGCAGCTTAGCGTTCCGGGTCTCCGGAAACACCATATATTTT	CASSLAFRVSGNTIYF
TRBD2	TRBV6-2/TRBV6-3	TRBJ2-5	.	TGTGCCAGCAGTTCCGGGACTAGCGAGGGGGCTTGGGAGACCCAGTACTTC	CASSSGTSEGAWETQYF
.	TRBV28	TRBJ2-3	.	TGTGCCAGCAGGGGTCCTGGGAGTGGGCAGAAAGATACGCAGTATTTT	CASRGPGSGQKDTQYF
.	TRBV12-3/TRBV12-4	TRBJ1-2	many	TGTGCCAGCAGTTTAGGGGCATGGCCTGGCTACACCTTC	CASSLGAWPGYTF
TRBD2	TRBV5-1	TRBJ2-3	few	TGCGCCAGCGGTTCGCCGGGACTAGCGGGGGGGAGGACTAGCACAGATACGCAGTATTTT	CASGSPGLAGGRTSTDTQYF
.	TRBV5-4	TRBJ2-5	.	TGTGCCAGCAGCTTTGGTGTGGGGAGACAAGAGACCCAGTACTTC	CASSFGVGRQETQYF
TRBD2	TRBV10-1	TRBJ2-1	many	TGCGCCAGCAGTGAGGCGGGGGGCCACTTCAATGAGCAGTTCTTC	CASSEAGGHFNEQFF